These 16 T cell receptor beta chains share one sample of origin, sequenced in a study of blood T cell repertoires in COVID-19. Generated by immunoSEQ multiplex PCR, the TCRdb table keeps only in-frame clones and is missing some. Here the sample spans 180,000 or so clones, around 82% being singletons. Sequencing was done on a sample of PBMCs or T cells enriched from blood (not recorded which). These receptors were taken from a woman aged 45-60 years in a cohort exposed to, infected with or recovered from COVID-19 (not recorded which).

The chain joins TRBV14 to TRBJ2-3, with TRBD2 matching 11 bases. Germline V CDR1 and CDR2: SGHDN, FVKESK. With 3 bases clipped from V and 2 bases from J, the junction kept 7 bases outside the gene matches. There are 17 residues in the CDR3. The CDR3 bases are TGTGCCAGCAGCCAGGGGACTAGCGGACGAAACACAGATACGCAGTATTTT. It translates to CASSQGTSGRNTDTQYF.

The chain links TRBV7-2 to TRBJ1-2; D gene uncertain. The germline V gene has CDR1 SGHTA and CDR2 FQGNSA. V was shortened by 3 bases and J by 4 bases, with 18 bases between the two germline ends. The length of the CDR3 is 16 residues. The CDR3 DNA is TGTGCCAGCAGCTTGCACCCAAGCTCGGGATCCTATGGCTACACCTTC. Protein: CASSLHPSSGSYGYTF.

The V and J genes are TRBV19 and TRBJ1-5, with 10 bases aligning to TRBD1. Germline lookup yields CDR1 LNHDA and CDR2 SQIVND (reference sequence). The CDR3 extends over 16 amino acids. The V segment lost 5 bases and the J segment 7 bases; nucleotides outside the gene matches: 11. CDR3 region: CASSSWTGGVMQPQHF. CDR3 bases: TGTGCCAGTAGTTCCTGGACAGGGGGAGTAATGCAGCCCCAGCATTTT.

V gene TRBV7-2 combines with J gene TRBJ2-5; 10 bases fit TRBD2. Germline CDR1 is SGHTA and CDR2 is FQGNSA. J lost 3 bases, V lost 5 bases, and 6 bases had no gene match. This CDR3 is 15 amino acids long. In DNA, the CDR3 is TGTGCCAGCAGCCCCCAAAGCGGGGGGGAAGAGACCCAGTACTTC. Its translation is CASSPQSGGEETQYF.

The genes are TRBV4-2 and TRBJ2-1, with a tentative D call TRBD2 (5 bases). Trimming shortened V by 4 bases and J by 6 bases, and 19 bases separated the two germline ends. CDR3 size: 16 residues. CDR1 and CDR2 from the germline V gene are LGHNA and YNFKEQ. The CDR3 here is CASSRTATTRGNEQFF. The CDR3 DNA is TGTGCCAGCAGCCGGACGGCGACTACCCGTGGCAATGAGCAGTTCTTC.

This chain links TRBV27 with TRBJ2-1; 7 bases line up with TRBD2. Unmatched junction bases numbered 4, after V lost 5 bases and J lost 0 bases. Looked up from germline, CDR1 is MNHEY and CDR2 is SMNVEV (reference sequence). This CDR3 has 15 residues. CDR3 nucleotide sequence: TGTGCCAGCAGTGCCCCTAGCGGCTCCTACAATGAGCAGTTCTTC. Its translation is CASSAPSGSYNEQFF.

This chain joins TRBV19 and TRBJ1-6, with unresolved D. Trimming cost V 8 bases and J 8 bases, with 4 bases left between them. Germline CDR1 reads LNHDA; CDR2 reads SQIVND (reference sequence). This CDR3 spans 10 amino acids. The CDR3 protein is CASGDSPLHF. In nucleotides, the CDR3 is TGTGCCAGTGGAGATTCACCCCTCCACTTT.

The chain uses TRBV27 and TRBJ1-1, with D perhaps matching TRBD1 (5 bases). This CDR3 comprises 15 residues. V shed 2 bases and J shed 6 bases, with 16 bases lying between them. The germline V gene has CDR1 MNHEY and CDR2 SMNVEV (reference sequence). The CDR3 sequence is CASSLTGGGLSEAFF. The CDR3, as DNA: TGTGCCAGCAGTTTAACCGGGGGAGGATTATCTGAAGCTTTCTTT.

The gene calls are TRBV5-1 and TRBJ2-7; 11 bases align to TRBD1. With 3 bases clipped from V and 5 bases from J, the junction kept 4 bases outside the gene matches. The length of the CDR3 is 14 residues. Germline CDR1 is SGHRS and CDR2 is YFSETQ. CDR3 sequence (DNA): TGCGCCAGCAGCTGGACAGGGGGCAGCGACGAGCAGTACTTC. Translating it yields CASSWTGGSDEQYF.

Only a few counts were recorded for this clone. The genes are TRBV10-3 and TRBJ2-3; 11 nucleotides match TRBD2. Germline CDR1 ENHRY, CDR2 SYGVKD. The CDR3 is 18 residues long. V gave up 4 bases and J gave up 0 bases; unmatched junction bases: 9. The CDR3 nucleotides are TGTGCCATCAGTGGGCAGGGACTAGCGGCTACTAGCACAGATACGCAGTATTTT. This codes for CAISGQGLAATSTDTQYF.

The rearrangement uses TRBV9 and TRBJ1-6; D unresolved. The length of the CDR3 is 14 residues. V gave up 0 bases and J gave up 10 bases, with 11 bases separating them. Germline V lookup: CDR1 SGDLS, CDR2 YYNGEE. CDR3 bases: TGTGCCAGCAGCGTAGGGGAGGTTGGATCACCCCTCCACTTT. Protein product: CASSVGEVGSPLHF.

The V call is TRBV14, the J call TRBJ1-1; 7 nucleotides match TRBD1. The germline V gene encodes CDR1 SGHDN and CDR2 FVKESK. With V trimmed by 3 bases and J by 11 bases, 6 bases remained unmatched. The CDR3 covers 12 residues. The CDR3 DNA sequence: TGTGCCAGCAGCCACGACAGGGTGCCCGCTTTCTTT. Its protein is CASSHDRVPAFF.

V and J are TRBV14 and TRBJ1-3, with D possibly TRBD1 on 5 matching bases. The length of the CDR3 is 15 residues. Germline CDR1 is SGHDN and CDR2 is FVKESK. Deletions cut 4 bases from V and 5 bases from J, with 15 bases between. For the CDR3, the DNA is TGTGCCAGCAGCCTGGGGCAATACAGACGAAACACCATATATTTT. It encodes CASSLGQYRRNTIYF.

The chain recombines TRBV18 with TRBJ2-5; perhaps TRBD2 as D (6 bases). Trimming pared 3 bases from V and 5 bases from J, leaving 16 bases between. The CDR3 runs 15 residues. The germline gives CDR1 KGHSH, CDR2 LQKENI. Here the CDR3 reads CASSPASAEGETQYF. CDR3 sequence (DNA): TGTGCCAGCTCACCGGCCTCTGCGGAGGGGGAGACCCAGTACTTC.

This chain connects TRBV30 to TRBJ1-1, with D tentatively TRBD1 (5 bases). This CDR3 spans 15 amino acids. Trimming cost V 2 bases and J 3 bases, with 16 bases left between them. CDR1 is GTSNPN and CDR2 is SVGIG in the germline V gene (reference sequence). The CDR3 loop reads CAWSLLGAGDTEAFF. CDR3 DNA sequence: TGTGCCTGGAGTCTCCTCGGCGCGGGGGACACTGAAGCTTTCTTT.

A word on this clone: Other DNA sequences in this specimen translate into the identical CDR3. J is TRBJ1-2 and V is TRBV7-9, with a tentative D call TRBD1 (5 bases). The V end was cut by 2 bases, the J end by 1 base, with 11 bases between. This CDR3 contains 15 residues. Germline assignment: CDR1 SEHNR and CDR2 FQNEAQ (reference sequence). The CDR3: CASSLSTGLNYGYTF. The CDR3 coding sequence is TGTGCCAGCAGCTTAAGTACAGGCCTTAACTATGGCTACACCTTC.